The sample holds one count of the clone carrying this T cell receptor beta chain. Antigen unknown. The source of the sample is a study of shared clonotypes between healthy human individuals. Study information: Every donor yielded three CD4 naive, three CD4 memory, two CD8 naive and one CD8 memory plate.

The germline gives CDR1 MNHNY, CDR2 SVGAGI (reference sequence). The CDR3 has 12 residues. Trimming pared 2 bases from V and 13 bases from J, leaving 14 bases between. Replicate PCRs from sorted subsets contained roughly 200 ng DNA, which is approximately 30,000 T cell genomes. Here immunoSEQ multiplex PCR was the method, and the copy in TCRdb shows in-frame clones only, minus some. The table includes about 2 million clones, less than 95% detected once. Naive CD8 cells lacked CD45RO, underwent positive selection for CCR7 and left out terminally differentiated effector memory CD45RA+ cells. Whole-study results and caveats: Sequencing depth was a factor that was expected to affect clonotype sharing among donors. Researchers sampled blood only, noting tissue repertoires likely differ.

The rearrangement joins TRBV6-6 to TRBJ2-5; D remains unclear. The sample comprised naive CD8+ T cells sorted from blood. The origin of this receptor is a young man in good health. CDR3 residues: CASSYGLAGRYF. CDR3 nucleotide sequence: TGTGCCAGCAGTTACGGCTTGGCAGGACGGTACTTC.